The text below deals with one T cell receptor beta chain. The sample belongs to a study of preoperative IRX-2 immunotherapy in early breast cancer. The germline V gene has CDR1 ENHRY and CDR2 SYGVKD. With 10 bases clipped from V and 5 bases from J, the junction kept 17 bases outside the gene matches. CDR3 length: 17 residues. Sequencing was performed with immunoSEQ multiplex PCR; in TCRdb, only in-frame clones are kept and a portion is missing. Altogether approximately 5,500 clones are present, less than 70% being singletons, with the ten largest covering approximately 11%. The treatment denotes: preoperative locoregional IRX-2 cytokine immunotherapy. This phase Ib study tested locoregional IRX-2 cytokine immunotherapy given before surgery.

The sequence derives from a human donor with breast cancer. The sequenced sample was tumor tissue, obtained before IRX-2 immunotherapy. The J gene is TRBJ2-2, the V gene TRBV10-3; TRBD1 matches 9 bases. CDR3 coding DNA: TGTGCCAGCGAACTCGGACAGGGGAGCCCAGGGACCGGGGAGCTGTTTTTT. Its translation is CASELGQGSPGTGELFF.